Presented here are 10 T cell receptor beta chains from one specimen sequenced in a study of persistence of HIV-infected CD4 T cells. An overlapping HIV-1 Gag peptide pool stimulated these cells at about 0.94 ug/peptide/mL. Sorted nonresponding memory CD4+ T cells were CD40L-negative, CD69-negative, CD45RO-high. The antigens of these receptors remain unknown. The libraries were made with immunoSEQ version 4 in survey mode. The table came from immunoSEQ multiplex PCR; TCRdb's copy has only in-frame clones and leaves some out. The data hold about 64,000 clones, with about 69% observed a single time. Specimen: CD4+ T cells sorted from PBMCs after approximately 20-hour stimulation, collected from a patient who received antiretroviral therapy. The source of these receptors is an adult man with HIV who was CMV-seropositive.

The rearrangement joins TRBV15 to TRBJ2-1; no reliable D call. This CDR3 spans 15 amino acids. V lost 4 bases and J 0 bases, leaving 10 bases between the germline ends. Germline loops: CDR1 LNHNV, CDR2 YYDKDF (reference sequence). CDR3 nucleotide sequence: TGTGCCACCAGCACAGGCGTTAGCTCCTACAATGAGCAGTTCTTC. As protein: CATSTGVSSYNEQFF.

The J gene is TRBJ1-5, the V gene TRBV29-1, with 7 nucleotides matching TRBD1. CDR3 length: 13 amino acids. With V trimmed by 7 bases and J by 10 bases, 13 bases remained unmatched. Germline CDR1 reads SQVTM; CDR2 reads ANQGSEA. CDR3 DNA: TGCAGCGCCTCAAACGGGAGGGGGCGACCCCAGCATTTT. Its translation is CSASNGRGRPQHF.

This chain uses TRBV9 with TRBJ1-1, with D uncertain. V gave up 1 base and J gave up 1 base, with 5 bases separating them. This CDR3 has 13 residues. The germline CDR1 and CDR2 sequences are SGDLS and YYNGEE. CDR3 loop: CASSVLGNTEAFF. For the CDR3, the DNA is TGTGCCAGCAGCGTATTGGGGAACACTGAAGCTTTCTTT.

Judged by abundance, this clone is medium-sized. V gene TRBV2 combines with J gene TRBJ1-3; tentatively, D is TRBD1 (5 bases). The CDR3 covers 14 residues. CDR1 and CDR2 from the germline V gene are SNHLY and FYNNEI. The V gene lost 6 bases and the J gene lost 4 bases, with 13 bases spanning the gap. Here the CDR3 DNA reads TGTGCCAGCAGAGACCAGGGATCCGGAAACACCATATATTTT. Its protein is CASRDQGSGNTIYF.

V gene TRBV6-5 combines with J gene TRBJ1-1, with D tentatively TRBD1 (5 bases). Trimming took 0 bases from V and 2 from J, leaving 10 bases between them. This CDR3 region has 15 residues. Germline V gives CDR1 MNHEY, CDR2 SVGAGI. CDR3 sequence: CASSYSMRGNTEAFF. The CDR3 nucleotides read TGTGCCAGCAGTTACTCGATGAGGGGAAACACTGAAGCTTTCTTT.

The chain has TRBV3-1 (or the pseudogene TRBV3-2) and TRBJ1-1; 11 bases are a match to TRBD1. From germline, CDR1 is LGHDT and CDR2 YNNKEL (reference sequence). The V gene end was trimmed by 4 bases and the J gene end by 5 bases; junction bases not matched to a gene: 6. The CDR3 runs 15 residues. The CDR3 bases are TGTGCCAGCAGCCGGAAAGGGACAGGGGGGACTGAAGCTTTCTTT. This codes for CASSRKGTGGTEAFF.

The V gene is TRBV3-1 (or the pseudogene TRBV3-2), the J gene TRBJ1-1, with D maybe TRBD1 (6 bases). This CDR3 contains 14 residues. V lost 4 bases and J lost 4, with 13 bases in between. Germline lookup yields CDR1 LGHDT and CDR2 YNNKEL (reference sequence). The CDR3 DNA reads TGTGCCAGCAGCCCGGTAGGGGGTACCACTGAAGCTTTCTTT. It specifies CASSPVGGTTEAFF.

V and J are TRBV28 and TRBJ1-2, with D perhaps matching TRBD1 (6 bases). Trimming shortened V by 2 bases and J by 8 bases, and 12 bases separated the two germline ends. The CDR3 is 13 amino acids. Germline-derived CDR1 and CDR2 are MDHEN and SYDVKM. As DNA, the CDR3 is TGTGCCAGCAGTTTAGGGCAGGGGCGGGGCTACACCTTC. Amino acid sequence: CASSLGQGRGYTF.

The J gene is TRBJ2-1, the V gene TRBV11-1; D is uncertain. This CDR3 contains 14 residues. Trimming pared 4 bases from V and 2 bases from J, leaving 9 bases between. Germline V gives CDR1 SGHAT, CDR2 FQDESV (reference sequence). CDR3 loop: CASSWDQAYNEQFF. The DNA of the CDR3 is TGTGCCAGCAGCTGGGATCAAGCCTACAATGAGCAGTTCTTC.

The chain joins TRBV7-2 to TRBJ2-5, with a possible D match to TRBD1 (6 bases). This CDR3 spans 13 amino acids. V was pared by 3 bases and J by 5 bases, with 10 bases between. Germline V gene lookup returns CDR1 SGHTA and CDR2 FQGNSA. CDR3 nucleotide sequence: TGTGCCAGCAGCTTTAATCAGGGGGAGACCCAGTACTTC. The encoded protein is CASSFNQGETQYF.